This T cell receptor beta chain was sequenced for a study of cytomegalovirus exposure and HLA in healthy donors. Looking at the study overall: The roughly 660 first-cohort repertoires shared a platform with the 130 or so validation repertoires, as reported in a later analysis. The study's findings and limits: In vitro checks showed that a few CMV-associated chains really do target CMV antigens. It was found in a later analysis that first-cohort TCR clusters tended to co-occur in the approximately 120 validation repertoires.

For this clone: No antigen is known for it.

The donors were members of the validation cohort comprising about 130 subjects, separate from the roughly 700-subject first cohort. TCRdb's table, derived via immunoSEQ multiplex PCR, lists solely in-frame clones and lacks some. The sample records 150,000 to 200,000 clones, 88% being singletons. Germline values: CDR1 MGHDK, CDR2 SYGVNS. Unmatched junction bases numbered 7, after V lost 4 bases and J lost 8 bases. This CDR3 comprises 13 residues. The material sequenced was PBMCs. This sequence joins TRBV25-1 and TRBJ1-2; 7 bases are shared with TRBD1. The sequence was obtained from a man between 18 and 29 years old in good health and CMV-seronegative. In nucleotides, the CDR3 is TGTGCCAGCAGTGTAACAGGGGAGAGCGGCTACACCTTC. Its protein is CASSVTGESGYTF.